This T cell receptor (beta chain) was identified during a study of neurological immune-mediated disorders. Overall study results and limits: The greatest TCR clonal expansion occurred in HTLV-1-associated myelopathy and the least in multiple sclerosis, which fell below healthy controls. The absence of shared CDR3 amino acid sequences among expanded clones across subjects suggests private repertoires in all groups.

There are many counts of this clonotype. The target antigen is unknown. A single run covered 15-18 subjects with over 190 million TCR-beta sequences. TCRdb analysed the 5' RACE reads with MiXCR anew, one entry per CDR3 protein. This sample has 20,000 or so distinct CDR3 sequences, with roughly 12% found just once. The sequenced sample consisted of PBMCs. The receptor comes from a woman between 40 and 50 years old with HTLV-1-associated myelopathy (HAM/TSP).

The CDR3 protein is CASSRARELYEQYF. In DNA form, the CDR3 reads TGTGCCAGCTCAAGAGCACGGGAGCTCTACGAGCAGTACTTC. The chain uses TRBV18 and TRBJ2-7, with D perhaps matching TRBD2 (6 bases). V was cut by 5 bases and J by 3 bases, with 14 bases left in between. Germline V gene sequence: CDR1 KGHSH, CDR2 LQKENI. The CDR3 spans 14 residues.